Sequencing of this T cell receptor (beta chain) was carried out in a study of cytomegalovirus exposure and HLA in healthy donors. Overall study findings and caveats: Analysis was performed later, and it showed HLA-associated TCR beta chains to be more clonally expanded than equally common others.

To note about this clone: Its cognate antigen is unknown.

The CDR3 extends over 13 amino acids. CDR1 SNHLY and CDR2 FYNNEI come from the germline V gene. Trimming took 9 bases from V and 1 from J, leaving 7 bases between them. A multiplex PCR was run with 60 Vbeta primers and 13 Jbeta primers. The data were produced by immunoSEQ multiplex PCR, yet TCRdb's version contains in-frame clones alone and is incomplete. The table includes approximately 150,000 clones, roughly 80% detected once. The sequenced sample was PBMCs. This TCR derives from a woman aged 25-40 years in good health and CMV-seropositive. The chain links TRBV2 to TRBJ2-6; the D is unclear. CDR3 protein: CARAPSGANVLTF. The CDR3 DNA reads as TGTGCCAGAGCCCCATCTGGGGCCAACGTCCTGACTTTC.